The clone carrying this T cell receptor (beta chain) has more than one count but fewer than ten. No antigen is known for it. The V gene end was trimmed by 0 bases and the J gene end by 4 bases; junction bases not matched to a gene: 5. Germline V gives CDR1 SGHNT, CDR2 YYREEE (reference sequence). This CDR3 contains 15 residues. CD4+ cells of the naive, central memory, regulatory and stem cell-like memory types were sorted via CD45RO/CCR7/CD25/CD127/CD95/CD27. This sample was taken from a study of beta chain features in type 1 diabetes. Turning to the study itself: Similarity in age, gender and cell yields was seen between patients and healthy donors. Findings and caveats of the study: It was possible that PCR favored shorter templates, equally so in patients and controls. There were fewer insertions and more deletions at the VDJ junctions of type 1 diabetes patients. All four CD4+ subsets from Type 1 diabetes patients carried moderately but significantly shorter TCRB CDR3s.

The authors reverse transcribed all of the isolated RNA, so sequencing captured expressed TCRB transcripts. Assay used: immunoSEQ multiplex PCR; TCRdb lists only in-frame clones, some missing. This table has hundreds of thousands of clones, around 15% appearing once. The gene calls are TRBV5-4 and TRBJ2-7; 9 bases line up with TRBD1. The source material was naive CD4+ T cells from blood. The sequence was obtained from a man aged 18 to 29 with type 1 diabetes. CDR3 protein: CASSLGGQGRYEQYF. The CDR3 coding sequence is TGTGCCAGCAGCTTGGGGGGACAGGGAAGATACGAGCAGTACTTC.